A single sample gave rise to the 32 T cell receptor beta chains below, sequenced in a study of STAT5B mutations in CD4+ large granular lymphocyte leukemia. TCRdb's copy holds only in-frame clones and misses some; the assay was immunoSEQ multiplex PCR. The sample lists 25,000 to 30,000 clones, around 78% occurring once. Sequencing input: CD4+ T cells from blood buffy coats. The receptors were sampled from a human donor in good health.

V usage is TRBV27 and J usage is TRBJ2-5, with 7 bases matching TRBD2. The J call is uncertain, as TRBJ2-7 better fits the DNA end. Looked up from germline, CDR1 is MNHEY and CDR2 is SMNVEV (reference sequence). The length of the CDR3 is 14 residues. CDR3 region: CASSFRGRDGEQYF. DNA of the CDR3: TGTGCCAGCAGTTTTCGGGGGAGGGATGGCGAGCAGTACTTC.

The J gene is TRBJ2-7, the V gene TRBV27; D is possibly TRBD1 or TRBD2 (5 bases each). Trimming removed 2 bases at V and 2 bases at J, with 16 bases between. The CDR3 has 16 residues. The germline gives CDR1 MNHEY, CDR2 SMNVEV (reference sequence). In nucleotides, the CDR3 is TGTGCCAGCAGTTTAGAGGTTCCGGGACGGGCCTACGAGCAGTACTTC. Translation: CASSLEVPGRAYEQYF.

The V gene is TRBV5-4, the J gene TRBJ2-1; 15 nucleotides agree with TRBD2. The J segment lost 0 bases and the V segment lost 4 bases, leaving 2 bases of the junction unmatched. The CDR3 loop spans 17 amino acids. Germline assignment: CDR1 SGHNT and CDR2 YYREEE (reference sequence). The CDR3 DNA sequence: TGTGCCAGCAGCCTGGGACTAGCGGGAGGCTCCTACAATGAGCAGTTCTTC. Encoded protein: CASSLGLAGGSYNEQFF. The whole variable domain, remainder taken from reference TRBV5-4 and TRBJ2-1, is ETGVTQSPTHLIKTRGQQVTLRCSSQSGHNTVSWYQQALGQGPQFIFQYYREEENGRGNFPPRFSGLQFPNYSSELNVNALELDDSALYLCASSLGLAGGSYNEQFFGPGTRLTVL.

This clone was observed a handful of times. The V gene is TRBV7-2, the J gene TRBJ1-5; the D is unclear. Germline values: CDR1 SGHTA, CDR2 FQGNSA. Trimming took off 4 bases at V and 7 bases at J, with 8 bases between the two ends. The CDR3 loop spans 12 amino acids. The CDR3 is CASSSTGQPQHF. The CDR3 coding sequence is TGTGCCAGCAGCTCTACGGGGCAGCCCCAGCATTTT. The complete variable domain, with remaining parts taken from reference TRBV7-2 and TRBJ1-5, reads GAGVSQSPSNKVTEKGKDVELRCDPISGHTALYWYRQSLGQGLEFLIYFQGNSAPDKSGLPSDRFSAERTGGSVSTLTIQRTQQEDSAVYLCASSSTGQPQHFGDGTRLSIL.

The V call is TRBV19, the J call TRBJ1-2, with D possibly matching TRBD1 (5 bases). Germline CDR1 and CDR2: LNHDA and SQIVND (reference sequence). The germline V and J ends were trimmed by 5 bases and 4 bases, with 14 bases remaining between them. This CDR3 contains 14 residues. CDR3 region: CASSPTDSPYGYTF. CDR3 DNA: TGTGCCAGTAGTCCTACAGACAGCCCCTATGGCTACACCTTC.

This clone was observed a few times. The chain combines TRBV6-1 with TRBJ1-5; 7 nucleotides align to TRBD1. CDR1 MNHNS and CDR2 SASEGT come from the germline V gene. After removal of 4 bases from V and 5 bases from J, the junction contained 14 bases not matched to a gene. The CDR3 spans 17 residues. CDR3 loop: CASSGQRQGFWDQPQHF. In nucleotides, the CDR3 is TGTGCCAGCAGTGGACAAAGACAGGGCTTTTGGGATCAGCCCCAGCATTTT.

J is TRBJ1-2 and V is TRBV6-1, with 7 bases that match TRBD1. The junction had 1 base not matched to a gene; V was cut back by 2 bases and J by 4 bases. The CDR3 totals 13 residues. Germline CDR1 is MNHNS and CDR2 is SASEGT. The CDR3 protein is CASSESGGYGYTF. The CDR3 DNA follows: TGTGCCAGCAGTGAATCAGGGGGCTATGGCTACACCTTC.

The chain carries TRBV18 and TRBJ2-7; the match to TRBD1 covers 7 bases. The CDR3 runs 16 residues. The junction had 9 bases not matched to a gene; V was cut back by 3 bases and J by 1 base. From germline, CDR1 is KGHSH and CDR2 LQKENI. CDR3 DNA: TGTGCCAGCTCACCTTATCCGGGACAGCTATCCTACGAGCAGTACTTC. This encodes CASSPYPGQLSYEQYF.

The chain is built from TRBV18 and TRBJ1-2; TRBD1 matches at 8 bases. Germline loops: CDR1 KGHSH, CDR2 LQKENI. CDR3 length: 14 residues. J gave up 4 bases and V 3 bases, and 4 bases lay outside the gene matches. CDR3 bases: TGTGCCAGCTCACCCGGGACAGGAGGCTATGGCTACACCTTC. It translates to CASSPGTGGYGYTF.

In its sample, this clone was seen once. The chain carries TRBV7-9 and TRBJ2-5; TRBD2 agrees at 9 bases. Germline values: CDR1 SEHNR, CDR2 FQNEAQ (reference sequence). CDR3 length: 16 amino acids. J was trimmed by 5 bases and V by 1 base; bases with no gene match: 8. The chain's CDR3 is CASSLGLAGVGETQYF. The CDR3 DNA reads as TGTGCCAGCAGCTTAGGATTAGCGGGAGTCGGTGAGACCCAGTACTTC.

The V gene is TRBV28, the J gene TRBJ2-1; a possible D gene is TRBD1 (6 bases). Germline CDR1 reads MDHEN; CDR2 reads SYDVKM. V lost 2 bases to trimming and J lost 3 bases, with 11 bases between them. The length of the CDR3 is 15 residues. The CDR3 region is CASSLAQGGYNEQFF. The CDR3 DNA reads as TGTGCCAGCAGTTTAGCCCAAGGGGGCTACAATGAGCAGTTCTTC.

This clone has a handful of counts. The J gene is TRBJ1-1, the V gene TRBV10-1; no clear D gene. Germline CDR1 is WNHNN and CDR2 is SYGVQD (reference sequence). This CDR3 spans 13 amino acids. V lost 0 bases and J lost 1, with 3 bases in between. The CDR3 sequence: CASSESPNTEAFF. CDR3 nucleotide sequence: TGCGCCAGCAGTGAGTCACCGAACACTGAAGCTTTCTTT.

This sequence joins TRBV10-3 and TRBJ1-4; 11 bases align to TRBD1. V dropped 6 bases and J dropped 4; count of bases not matched to a gene: 10. The CDR3 contains 17 residues. Looked up from germline, CDR1 is ENHRY and CDR2 is SYGVKD. CDR3 residues: CAIRPDRGQEGNEKLFF. CDR3 sequence (DNA): TGTGCCATCAGACCGGACAGGGGGCAGGAAGGTAATGAAAAACTGTTTTTT.

CDR3 region: CATSGRNAVGSTDTQYF. The CDR3 nucleotides are TGTGCCACCAGCGGGAGGAACGCGGTGGGAAGCACAGATACGCAGTATTTT. The V gene is TRBV15, the J gene TRBJ2-3, with a tentative D call TRBD2 (6 bases). In germline, CDR1 is LNHNV, CDR2 YYDKDF (reference sequence). The germline V and J ends were trimmed by 5 bases and 0 bases, with 18 bases remaining between them. The CDR3 contains 17 residues.

This chain links TRBV27 with TRBJ2-7; D is unclear. Trimming stripped 6 bases from V and 2 bases from J, with 17 bases between. The CDR3 length is 15 residues. Germline values: CDR1 MNHEY, CDR2 SMNVEV (reference sequence). The CDR3 nucleotides are TGTGCCAGCAGCCTACGGTTATCGGTGACCTACGAGCAGTACTTC. Its protein is CASSLRLSVTYEQYF.

This clone was counted a few times. The V and J genes are TRBV7-8 and TRBJ2-3, with a possible D match to TRBD1 (6 bases). Germline CDR1 reads SGHVS; CDR2 reads FQNEAQ. CDR3 size: 15 residues. Trimming shortened V by 3 bases and J by 2 bases, and 12 bases separated the two germline ends. The CDR3 protein is CASSLAGVLTDTQYF. The CDR3 region has the DNA TGTGCCAGCAGCTTGGCAGGGGTCCTCACAGATACGCAGTATTTT.

The V gene is TRBV2, the J gene TRBJ2-1; perhaps TRBD2 as D (6 bases). The length of the CDR3 is 12 residues. Germline V CDR1 and CDR2: SNHLY, FYNNEI. The V gene lost 4 bases and the J gene lost 10 bases, with 11 bases spanning the gap. The CDR3 coding sequence is TGTGCCAGCAGTGGGGCGGGGAACGAGCAGTTCTTC. Protein: CASSGAGNEQFF.

CDR3 protein: CASSTQTGDRTDTQYF. The CDR3 DNA follows: TGTGCCAGCAGCACCCAGACAGGGGATAGGACAGATACGCAGTATTTT. The chain recombines TRBV9 with TRBJ2-3; 8 nucleotides align to TRBD1. The V gene end was trimmed by 4 bases and the J gene end by 3 bases; junction bases not matched to a gene: 10. Germline V CDR1 and CDR2: SGDLS, YYNGEE. This CDR3 comprises 16 residues.

The chain has TRBV5-4 and TRBJ1-1, with D unclear. The CDR3 consists of 13 residues. Trimming removed 0 bases at V and 1 base at J, with 4 bases between. Germline CDR1 is SGHNT and CDR2 is YYREEE (reference sequence). This CDR3 is CASSLEQNTEAFF. CDR3 sequence (DNA): TGTGCCAGCAGCTTGGAACAGAACACTGAAGCTTTCTTT.

V gene TRBV28 combines with J gene TRBJ1-5, with D uncertain. In germline, CDR1 is MDHEN, CDR2 SYDVKM. The CDR3 length is 15 residues. The V gene lost 7 bases and the J gene lost 0 bases, with 13 bases spanning the gap. The CDR3 nucleotides read TGTGCCAGCACCCCTATGGGGAGTAGCAATCAGCCCCAGCATTTT. Amino acids: CASTPMGSSNQPQHF.

The table lists this clone with a few counts. The chain has TRBV18 and TRBJ1-1; D not certain. This CDR3 spans 13 amino acids. Germline assignment: CDR1 KGHSH and CDR2 LQKENI. The ends were cut back, 4 bases at V and 6 bases at J, with 12 bases in the middle. CDR3 sequence reads: CASSHPVIAEAFF. CDR3 sequence (DNA): TGTGCCAGCTCACACCCGGTTATCGCTGAAGCTTTCTTT.

The chain joins TRBV28 to TRBJ1-6; D may be TRBD1 (5 bases). With 6 bases removed from V and 6 bases from J, the gap between germline ends came to 12 bases. The germline CDR1 and CDR2 sequences are MDHEN and SYDVKM. This CDR3 spans 14 amino acids. For the CDR3, the DNA is TGTGCCAGCAGATACAGGATCAGTAATTCACCCCTCCACTTT. Translating gives CASRYRISNSPLHF.

This clone was seen a handful of times. The rearrangement uses TRBV19 and TRBJ2-7, with TRBD2 matching 7 bases. In germline, CDR1 is LNHDA, CDR2 SQIVND (reference sequence). The CDR3 spans 16 residues. The V gene end was trimmed by 6 bases and the J gene end by 4 bases; junction bases not matched to a gene: 15. CDR3 protein: CASSNTGLGAGYEQYF. The CDR3 DNA reads as TGTGCCAGTAGCAACACCGGACTAGGGGCTGGATACGAGCAGTACTTC.

The chain carries TRBV7-8 and TRBJ2-7, with 7 bases that match TRBD1. V shed 2 bases and J 2 bases; nucleotides not matched to a gene: 6. CDR1 is SGHVS and CDR2 is FQNEAQ in the germline V gene. CDR3 size: 15 residues. The CDR3 DNA is TGTGCCAGCAGCTTATTTGGACAGGACGCCTACGAGCAGTACTTC. This sequence encodes CASSLFGQDAYEQYF. Looking up the rest from reference TRBV7-8 and TRBJ2-7 gives the full variable domain: GAGVSQSPRYKVAKRGQDVALRCDPISGHVSLFWYQQALGQGPEFLTYFQNEAQLDKSGLPSDRFFAERPEGSVSTLKIQRTQQEDSAVYLCASSLFGQDAYEQYFGPGTRLTVT.

This clone has just a few counts. CDR3 in amino acids: CASTSRLGGDYGYTF. The CDR3 nucleotides read TGTGCCAGCACCTCTCGTTTAGGGGGGGACTATGGCTACACCTTC. V is TRBV28 and J is TRBJ1-2; tentative D call: TRBD1 (6 bases). V dropped 7 bases and J dropped 3 bases, with 18 bases sitting between them. CDR1 and CDR2 (germline): MDHEN, SYDVKM. CDR3 length: 15 amino acids.

The chain couples TRBV6-1 to TRBJ2-3; TRBD2 matches 11 bases. The germline V gene encodes CDR1 MNHNS and CDR2 SASEGT. The CDR3 loop spans 14 amino acids. With V trimmed by 6 bases and J by 5 bases, 4 bases remained unmatched. The CDR3 loop is CASRPGLAVDTQYF. DNA for the CDR3: TGTGCCAGCAGGCCGGGACTAGCGGTAGATACGCAGTATTTT.

The chain uses TRBV11-3 and TRBJ2-2, with 8 nucleotides matching TRBD2. Germline V gives CDR1 SGHNT, CDR2 YENEEA. This CDR3 has 15 residues. V was pared by 3 bases and J by 2 bases, with 2 bases of the junction left unmatched. CDR3 sequence: CASSFGLANTGELFF. CDR3 nucleotides: TGTGCCAGCAGCTTCGGACTAGCAAACACCGGGGAGCTGTTTTTT.

This chain joins TRBV5-6 and TRBJ2-7, with D possibly TRBD2 on 5 matching bases. V lost 1 base to trimming and J lost 2 bases, with 10 bases between them. The CDR3 covers 14 residues. Germline V gives CDR1 SGHDT, CDR2 YYEEEE. CDR3 DNA: TGTGCCAGCAGCTTGCTTAGCGCCGCCTACGAGCAGTACTTC. Amino acid sequence: CASSLLSAAYEQYF.

This chain connects TRBV28 to TRBJ2-7; 9 nucleotides agree with TRBD2. This CDR3 region has 15 residues. Germline V lookup: CDR1 MDHEN, CDR2 SYDVKM. The trim removed 6 bases at V and 5 bases at J, leaving 11 bases unmatched. This CDR3 is CASSRKGTSIHEQYF. CDR3 in DNA: TGTGCCAGCAGCCGTAAGGGGACTAGCATACACGAGCAGTACTTC.

This clone was seen only a few times. This sequence joins TRBV28 and TRBJ1-5; D remains ambiguous. There are 14 residues in the CDR3. The germline CDR1 and CDR2 sequences are MDHEN and SYDVKM. Trimming left V 5 bases short and J 3 bases short, with 11 bases between. CDR3 nucleotide sequence: TGTGCCAGCAGTCCCCGCCAGGCCAATCAGCCCCAGCATTTT. This encodes CASSPRQANQPQHF.

As DNA, the CDR3 is TGCGCCAGCAGCTCGTGGGGGGGCAACATTCAGTACTTC. It specifies CASSSWGGNIQYF. The rearrangement links TRBV5-1 to TRBJ2-4; D possibly corresponds to TRBD2 (7 bases). V lost 3 bases to trimming and J lost 7 bases, with 11 bases between them. In germline, CDR1 is SGHRS, CDR2 YFSETQ. The CDR3 consists of 13 residues.

The chain carries TRBV5-1 and TRBJ1-2; TRBD1 agrees at 9 bases. This CDR3 comprises 12 residues. The V segment lost 7 bases and the J segment 7 bases; nucleotides outside the gene matches: 5. Germline CDR1 SGHRS, CDR2 YFSETQ. The DNA for the CDR3 is TGCGCCAGCGGGACAGGGTTCGGTGGCTACACCTTC. Protein sequence: CASGTGFGGYTF.